This T cell receptor (beta chain) was sequenced for a study of blood T cell repertoires in COVID-19. Clones were sequenced by immunoSEQ multiplex PCR, and TCRdb holds only the in-frame ones, with some missing. The sample has 470,000 or so clones; roughly nine tenths are singletons. This CDR3 comprises 15 residues. CDR1 and CDR2 from the germline V gene are SNHLY and FYNNEI. V dropped 1 base and J dropped 4; count of bases not matched to a gene: 4. Individuals aged about 18 to 100 years were recruited from fewer than 30 US areas. This clonotype was obtained from a woman between 18 and 29 years old with acute COVID-19. The chain uses TRBV2 and TRBJ2-3; TRBD1 agrees at 8 bases. Input material: PBMCs or T cells enriched from blood (not recorded which). The CDR3 DNA follows: TGTGCCAGCAGTGAAGTGACAGGGGTCCCAGATACGCAGTATTTT. Its protein is CASSEVTGVPDTQYF.